The present T cell receptor beta chain was sequenced within a study of T cell responses to AZD1222 COVID-19 vaccine. Findings and caveats of the study: White British people made up most donors, females outnumbered males, and clonal diversity was possibly underestimated. Dominant CD4 TCR responses targeted spike regions 160-218 and 743-854. AZD1222 recipients seropositive at baseline numbered only six.

Pooled samples include second doses given at about 4 or 12 weeks. Remarks on this clone: Its antigen is unidentified.

TCRdb keeps only in-frame clones here, not all; method: immunoSEQ multiplex PCR. Seen here are some 93,000 clones, roughly 90% observed once, and the top ten hold 12%. V dropped 5 bases and J dropped 8 bases, with 27 bases sitting between them. CDR1 and CDR2 from the germline V gene are MNHEY and SVGEGT. The CDR3 is made up of 17 amino acids. The TCR originated in an adult who received the AZD1222 COVID-19 vaccine. This specimen consisted of peripheral blood, obtained 28 days after the second AZD1222 dose. The rearrangement uses TRBV6-2 or TRBV6-3 and TRBJ1-2, with D possibly matching TRBD1 (6 bases). CDR3 protein: CASSPHREMVLVRGYTF. In nucleotides, the CDR3 is TGTGCCAGCAGTCCACACAGGGAAATGGTCTTGGTGAGAGGCTACACCTTC.